These T cell receptor beta chains were read from a single sample in a study of cytomegalovirus exposure and HLA in healthy donors. Here immunoSEQ multiplex PCR was the method, and the copy in TCRdb shows in-frame clones only, minus some. The sample lists under 250,000 clones; about 80% were seen once. Material for sequencing was PBMCs. The origin of the receptors is a woman between 50 and 59 years old in good health and CMV-seropositive. Each CDR3 is given with its conserved first and last residue. Fields, in order: D gene, J gene, V gene, clone size, CDR3 DNA, CDR3 protein. A D gene is named only where the DNA matches it firmly. Expanded clones get a size class; other rows say once, few or many, or leave the size out.

d_call: TRBD1
j_call: TRBJ1-4
v_call: TRBV4-1
clone_size: -
cdr3_nt: TGCGCCAGCAGCACCTGGGGACAGACTAATGAAAAGCTGTTTTTT
cdr3_aa: CASSTWGQTNEKLFF

d_call: TRBD1
j_call: TRBJ1-2
v_call: TRBV7-3
clone_size: few
cdr3_nt: TGTGCCAGCAGCTTATCTGGGACAGGGGGCGCGGGCTACACCTTC
cdr3_aa: CASSLSGTGGAGYTF

d_call: TRBD2
j_call: TRBJ2-7
v_call: TRBV30
clone_size: -
cdr3_nt: TGTGCCTGGATGGTAGCGGGGGGGCCCTACGAGCAGTACTTC
cdr3_aa: CAWMVAGGPYEQYF

d_call: -
j_call: TRBJ1-3
v_call: TRBV4-3
clone_size: -
cdr3_nt: TGCGCCAGCAGCCAAGAAGGGGTCAGGGGCTCTGGAAACACCATATATTTT
cdr3_aa: CASSQEGVRGSGNTIYF

d_call: -
j_call: TRBJ2-7
v_call: TRBV5-1
clone_size: -
cdr3_nt: TGCGCCAGCAGCTTGGGGGACTTAGTCGACGAGCAGTACTTC
cdr3_aa: CASSLGDLVDEQYF

d_call: -
j_call: TRBJ2-3
v_call: TRBV6-1
clone_size: -
cdr3_nt: TGTGCCAGCAGTGAATGGCGGGGAGAGGCAGATACGCAGTATTTT
cdr3_aa: CASSEWRGEADTQYF

d_call: -
j_call: TRBJ1-5
v_call: TRBV6-6
clone_size: -
cdr3_nt: TGTGCCAGCAGTTACTCTGGGGCCAGCAATCAGCCCCAGCATTTT
cdr3_aa: CASSYSGASNQPQHF

d_call: -
j_call: TRBJ2-7
v_call: TRBV4-2
clone_size: -
cdr3_nt: TGTGCCAGCAGCCAAGAGTCTCCCGACGCGGGCTCCTACGAGCAGTACTTC
cdr3_aa: CASSQESPDAGSYEQYF

d_call: TRBD2
j_call: TRBJ2-5
v_call: TRBV11-2
clone_size: -
cdr3_nt: TGTGCCAGCACCGCGGGGGGGATGGGAGAGACCCAGTACTTC
cdr3_aa: CASTAGGMGETQYF

d_call: -
j_call: TRBJ2-2
v_call: TRBV13
clone_size: -
cdr3_nt: TGTGCCAGCAGCTTTTTGACTAATAACACCGGGGAGCTGTTTTTT
cdr3_aa: CASSFLTNNTGELFF

d_call: TRBD1
j_call: TRBJ2-2
v_call: TRBV2
clone_size: -
cdr3_nt: TGTGCCAGCAGGAGACAGGGGGTGAACACCGGGGAGCTGTTTTTT
cdr3_aa: CASRRQGVNTGELFF

d_call: -
j_call: TRBJ1-1
v_call: TRBV4-1
clone_size: -
cdr3_nt: TGTGCCAGCAGCCAAGGGGTCGTGGGGCACACTGAAGCTTTCTTT
cdr3_aa: CASSQGVVGHTEAFF

d_call: TRBD1
j_call: TRBJ1-4
v_call: TRBV19
clone_size: -
cdr3_nt: TGTGCCAGTACCGCGAGGGACAGGGTAGTTGAAAAACTGTTTTTT
cdr3_aa: CASTARDRVVEKLFF

d_call: -
j_call: TRBJ1-2
v_call: TRBV5-1
clone_size: -
cdr3_nt: TGCGCCAGCAGCTTCGGACACGACTATGGCTACACCTTC
cdr3_aa: CASSFGHDYGYTF

d_call: TRBD1
j_call: TRBJ2-3
v_call: TRBV4-1
clone_size: -
cdr3_nt: TGCGCCAGCAGCCGGCCGGGACAGGGCACAGATACGCAGTATTTT
cdr3_aa: CASSRPGQGTDTQYF

d_call: TRBD1
j_call: TRBJ2-1
v_call: TRBV2
clone_size: -
cdr3_nt: TGTGCCAGCATTCTCGGACAGGGGGGCTACAATGAGCAGTTCTTC
cdr3_aa: CASILGQGGYNEQFF

d_call: TRBD1
j_call: TRBJ1-1
v_call: TRBV11-2
clone_size: -
cdr3_nt: TGTGCCAGCAGCTTAGATGCCCGGACAGGGCCAAACACTGAAGCTTTCTTT
cdr3_aa: CASSLDARTGPNTEAFF

d_call: -
j_call: TRBJ1-1
v_call: TRBV5-1
clone_size: -
cdr3_nt: TGCGCCAGCAGCTTGGTGGCAGGGCTAGACACTGAAGCTTTCTTT
cdr3_aa: CASSLVAGLDTEAFF

d_call: TRBD1
j_call: TRBJ2-7
v_call: TRBV11-1
clone_size: -
cdr3_nt: TGTGCCAGCAGCCCCGGGACAGCTGGTCCGCAGTACTTC
cdr3_aa: CASSPGTAGPQYF

d_call: TRBD1
j_call: TRBJ2-3
v_call: TRBV6-1
clone_size: -
cdr3_nt: TGTGCCAGCAGTGCAAAGATTACCGGGACAGGGGGCACAGATACGCAGTATTTT
cdr3_aa: CASSAKITGTGGTDTQYF

d_call: TRBD1
j_call: TRBJ2-5
v_call: TRBV5-4
clone_size: -
cdr3_nt: TGTGCCAGCAGCCCCACAGGGGAAGAGACCCAGTACTTC
cdr3_aa: CASSPTGEETQYF

d_call: -
j_call: TRBJ2-7
v_call: TRBV6-1
clone_size: -
cdr3_nt: TGTGCCAGCAGTGAGGCAGGCTCCTACGAGCAGTACTTC
cdr3_aa: CASSEAGSYEQYF

d_call: TRBD1
j_call: TRBJ1-6
v_call: TRBV15
clone_size: -
cdr3_nt: TGTGCCACCAGCCCCGGGACAGTCAATAATTCACCCCTCCACTTT
cdr3_aa: CATSPGTVNNSPLHF

d_call: TRBD2
j_call: TRBJ2-7
v_call: TRBV2
clone_size: -
cdr3_nt: TGTGCCAGCAGTGGGCGACTAGCGGGGGCCTTCAAACCCTACGAGCAGTACTTC
cdr3_aa: CASSGRLAGAFKPYEQYF

d_call: TRBD2
j_call: TRBJ2-3
v_call: TRBV4-1
clone_size: -
cdr3_nt: TGCGCCAGCAGCCGCGAAACCCAACTAGCGGGGGGTAGCACAGATACGCAGTATTTT
cdr3_aa: CASSRETQLAGGSTDTQYF

d_call: TRBD1
j_call: TRBJ1-2
v_call: TRBV29-1
clone_size: -
cdr3_nt: TGCAGCGTAGCGGGACAGGGGGATGGCTACACCTTC
cdr3_aa: CSVAGQGDGYTF

d_call: -
j_call: TRBJ1-1
v_call: TRBV18
clone_size: -
cdr3_nt: TGTGCCAGCTCACCAGTGCCAGGGGCTGAAGCTTTCTTT
cdr3_aa: CASSPVPGAEAFF

d_call: -
j_call: TRBJ1-5
v_call: TRBV7-9
clone_size: -
cdr3_nt: TGTGCCAGCAGCTCAGGGTTTGACACGCCCGGGCAGCCCCAGCATTTT
cdr3_aa: CASSSGFDTPGQPQHF

d_call: TRBD2
j_call: TRBJ2-3
v_call: TRBV19
clone_size: -
cdr3_nt: TGTGCCAGTAGGGCGGGAGGGCCAGATACGCAGTATTTT
cdr3_aa: CASRAGGPDTQYF

d_call: -
j_call: TRBJ2-2
v_call: TRBV14
clone_size: -
cdr3_nt: TGTGCCAGCAGCCTCACAGGGCCCCACACCGGGGAGCTGTTTTTT
cdr3_aa: CASSLTGPHTGELFF

d_call: TRBD1
j_call: TRBJ2-7
v_call: TRBV11-2
clone_size: -
cdr3_nt: TGTGCCAGCAGCTTTGACAGGGGCCACGAGCAGTACTTC
cdr3_aa: CASSFDRGHEQYF

d_call: -
j_call: TRBJ2-1
v_call: TRBV5-6
clone_size: -
cdr3_nt: TGTGCCAGCAGCTTGGGATGGGGCCTAAACAATGAGCAGTTCTTC
cdr3_aa: CASSLGWGLNNEQFF

d_call: TRBD2
j_call: TRBJ2-3
v_call: TRBV7-6
clone_size: -
cdr3_nt: TGTGCCAGCAGCTTTCCGGGACTAGCGGGGGATACGCAGTATTTT
cdr3_aa: CASSFPGLAGDTQYF

d_call: TRBD1
j_call: TRBJ2-7
v_call: TRBV29-1
clone_size: -
cdr3_nt: TGCAGCGTTGGGGGGACAGCCAGAAGCGAGCAGTACTTC
cdr3_aa: CSVGGTARSEQYF

d_call: -
j_call: TRBJ1-6
v_call: TRBV9
clone_size: -
cdr3_nt: TGTGCCAGCAGCCTTGGACAGTCCCTTTTAGATAATTCACCCCTCCACTTT
cdr3_aa: CASSLGQSLLDNSPLHF

d_call: -
j_call: TRBJ2-3
v_call: TRBV5-1
clone_size: -
cdr3_nt: TGCGCCAGCAGCCCTGGGGCCCCCAAGGATACGCAGTATTTT
cdr3_aa: CASSPGAPKDTQYF

d_call: -
j_call: TRBJ2-7
v_call: TRBV5-1
clone_size: few
cdr3_nt: TGCGCCAGCAGAGGGACTGAACCCTACGAGCAGTACTTC
cdr3_aa: CASRGTEPYEQYF

d_call: -
j_call: TRBJ1-5
v_call: TRBV5-6
clone_size: -
cdr3_nt: TGTGCCAGCACCCTTTCGGGAGACAGCAATCAGCCCCAGCATTTT
cdr3_aa: CASTLSGDSNQPQHF

d_call: -
j_call: TRBJ1-3
v_call: TRBV4-1
clone_size: -
cdr3_nt: TGCGCCAGCAGCCAGGAGGGGACTGTAGGAAACACCATATATTTT
cdr3_aa: CASSQEGTVGNTIYF

d_call: -
j_call: TRBJ1-3
v_call: TRBV12-5
clone_size: -
cdr3_nt: TGTGCTAGTGGTATGGACATTTCTGGAAACACCATATATTTT
cdr3_aa: CASGMDISGNTIYF

d_call: TRBD2
j_call: TRBJ2-1
v_call: TRBV5-1
clone_size: -
cdr3_nt: TGCGCCAGCGGCGTGGCCCGGGGGGGCCCGAGTGAGCAGTTCTTC
cdr3_aa: CASGVARGGPSEQFF

d_call: -
j_call: TRBJ1-1
v_call: TRBV7-9
clone_size: -
cdr3_nt: TGTGCCAGCAGCTTATCAGGGAAGAACACTGAAGCTTTCTTT
cdr3_aa: CASSLSGKNTEAFF

d_call: TRBD1
j_call: TRBJ2-2
v_call: TRBV2
clone_size: -
cdr3_nt: TGTGCCAGCAGAGCTACAGGGGGCTCGGGCACCGGGGAGCTGTTTTTT
cdr3_aa: CASRATGGSGTGELFF

d_call: TRBD1
j_call: TRBJ1-5
v_call: TRBV4-1
clone_size: once
cdr3_nt: TGCGCCAGCAGCCAAGTCACAGGGGTAGGTAATCAGCCCCAGCATTTT
cdr3_aa: CASSQVTGVGNQPQHF

d_call: -
j_call: TRBJ1-5
v_call: TRBV5-1
clone_size: few
cdr3_nt: TGCGCCAGCAGCCCGGGACTCAATAGCAATCAGCCCCAGCATTTT
cdr3_aa: CASSPGLNSNQPQHF

d_call: TRBD2
j_call: TRBJ2-2
v_call: TRBV7-6
clone_size: -
cdr3_nt: TGTGCCAGCGGATCAAGCGGGGGGGGGACCGGGGAGCTGTTTTTT
cdr3_aa: CASGSSGGGTGELFF

d_call: -
j_call: TRBJ1-2
v_call: TRBV4-3
clone_size: once
cdr3_nt: TGCGCCAGCAGCCAAGATCTCGTCAGGATTGGCTATGGCTACACCTTC
cdr3_aa: CASSQDLVRIGYGYTF

d_call: -
j_call: TRBJ1-2
v_call: TRBV6-1
clone_size: -
cdr3_nt: TGTGCCACCCCTCCGGGCAGGGCTAGGGGCTACACCTTC
cdr3_aa: CATPPGRARGYTF

d_call: -
j_call: TRBJ2-3
v_call: TRBV5-1
clone_size: -
cdr3_nt: TGCGCCAGCAGCTATCAAGAGAGCACAGATACGCAGTATTTT
cdr3_aa: CASSYQESTDTQYF

d_call: TRBD1
j_call: TRBJ1-2
v_call: TRBV18
clone_size: -
cdr3_nt: TGTGCCAGCTCACCAAGCCGGGACAGGGGGCCACCTAACTATGGCTACACCTTC
cdr3_aa: CASSPSRDRGPPNYGYTF

d_call: -
j_call: TRBJ2-1
v_call: TRBV13
clone_size: -
cdr3_nt: TGTGCCAGCAGAGTGGGGGGGGCCTATGGTGAGCAGTTCTTC
cdr3_aa: CASRVGGAYGEQFF

d_call: -
j_call: TRBJ2-1
v_call: TRBV7-3
clone_size: -
cdr3_nt: TGTGCCAGCAGCACCACTCGGGTGCTCTACAATGAGCAGTTCTTC
cdr3_aa: CASSTTRVLYNEQFF

d_call: -
j_call: TRBJ2-5
v_call: TRBV7-8
clone_size: -
cdr3_nt: TGTGCCAGCAGCTTAATCCTGACAGGACAAGAGACCCAGTACTTC
cdr3_aa: CASSLILTGQETQYF

d_call: -
j_call: TRBJ1-5
v_call: TRBV19
clone_size: -
cdr3_nt: TGTGCCAGCCTGCCGGGGGGCAGCCAGCCCCAGCATTTT
cdr3_aa: CASLPGGSQPQHF

d_call: -
j_call: TRBJ1-2
v_call: TRBV28
clone_size: once
cdr3_nt: TGTGCCAGCAGACCGCCCAAGAGAGCTTACTATGGCTACACCTTC
cdr3_aa: CASRPPKRAYYGYTF